Following are 8 T cell receptor beta chains from one sample sequenced in a study of cytomegalovirus exposure and HLA in healthy donors. Clones were read by immunoSEQ multiplex PCR, and TCRdb kept only the in-frame ones, dropping some. The sample has around 220,000 clones, approximately 88% seen once; the top ten hold around 15%. The specimen was PBMCs. Receptors originate from a woman in her 30s in good health and CMV-seropositive.

The chain combines TRBV5-3 with TRBJ1-5; D is unclear. TRBV5-3 is sorted into the ORF group, with uncertain function. The CDR3 consists of 17 residues. With 1 base removed from V and 4 bases from J, the gap between germline ends came to 18 bases. The CDR3 DNA reads TGTGCCAGAAGCTTGTGGTCCTGGGTACACCCGAATCAGCCCCAGCATTTT. This encodes CARSLWSWVHPNQPQHF.

The CDR3 spells CASSDGTLNGYTF. The DNA of the CDR3 is TGTGCCAGCAGTGACGGGACACTAAATGGCTACACCTTC. The rearrangement joins TRBV2 to TRBJ1-2; the D gene is possibly TRBD1 (6 bases). V lost 3 bases, J lost 6 bases, and 11 bases lay in between. The CDR3 consists of 13 residues. Germline CDR1 and CDR2: SNHLY and FYNNEI.

J is TRBJ2-1 and V is TRBV29-1; 8 bases are shared with TRBD1. The CDR3 runs 22 residues. Germline CDR1 SQVTM, CDR2 ANQGSEA. Trimming took 0 bases from V and 0 from J; bases not matched to a gene: 22. CDR3 in amino acids: CSVEDPLITGTGEGVSYNEQFF. In nucleotides, the CDR3 is TGCAGCGTTGAAGATCCCCTTATCACCGGGACAGGAGAGGGGGTCTCCTACAATGAGCAGTTCTTC.

This clone was recorded many times. The chain combines TRBV30 with TRBJ2-7; TRBD1 matches 9 bases. CDR1 and CDR2 (germline): GTSNPN, SVGIG (reference sequence). This CDR3 contains 13 residues. Trimming took 4 bases from V and 5 from J; bases not matched to a gene: 6. The CDR3 loop is CAWNRGTGNEQYF. DNA of the CDR3: TGTGCCTGGAACAGGGGGACAGGGAACGAGCAGTACTTC.

The chain is built from TRBV14 and TRBJ2-1; TRBD1 or TRBD2 may be the D gene (5 bases each). Looked up from germline, CDR1 is SGHDN and CDR2 is FVKESK. The CDR3 loop spans 16 amino acids. V lost 0 bases and J 9 bases, leaving 18 bases between the germline ends. As DNA, the CDR3 is TGTGCCAGCAGCCAAGACCGACCAGGCCTGAGGGGTGAGCAGTTCTTC. This sequence encodes CASSQDRPGLRGEQFF.

The CDR3 DNA follows: TGTGCCAGCAGTGAACTAGCGGCCACCGGGGAGCTGTTTTTT. This translates into CASSELAATGELFF. The chain is built from TRBV2 and TRBJ2-2; 7 bases line up with TRBD2. The germline V gene has CDR1 SNHLY and CDR2 FYNNEI. The CDR3 has 14 amino acids. V was clipped by 2 bases and J by 4 bases; unmatched bases: 1.

This clone appeared a single time. The genes are TRBV9 and TRBJ2-1; D is undetermined. Germline-derived CDR1 and CDR2 are SGDLS and YYNGEE. The V end lost 0 bases, the J end lost 6 bases, and 7 bases lay between the germline ends. The CDR3 is 13 amino acids. CDR3 loop: CASSVVGINEQFF. In nucleotides, the CDR3 is TGTGCCAGCAGCGTAGTAGGGATCAATGAGCAGTTCTTC.

In DNA, the CDR3 is TGCGCCAGCAGCTTGGAGTCTAGCGGGAGTCTATCTGGAAATGAGCAGTTCTTC. Protein sequence: CASSLESSGSLSGNEQFF. The chain combines TRBV5-1 with TRBJ2-1, with TRBD2 matching 10 bases. CDR1 and CDR2 from the germline V gene are SGHRS and YFSETQ. J was trimmed by 7 bases and V by 0 bases; bases with no gene match: 13. CDR3 length: 18 amino acids.